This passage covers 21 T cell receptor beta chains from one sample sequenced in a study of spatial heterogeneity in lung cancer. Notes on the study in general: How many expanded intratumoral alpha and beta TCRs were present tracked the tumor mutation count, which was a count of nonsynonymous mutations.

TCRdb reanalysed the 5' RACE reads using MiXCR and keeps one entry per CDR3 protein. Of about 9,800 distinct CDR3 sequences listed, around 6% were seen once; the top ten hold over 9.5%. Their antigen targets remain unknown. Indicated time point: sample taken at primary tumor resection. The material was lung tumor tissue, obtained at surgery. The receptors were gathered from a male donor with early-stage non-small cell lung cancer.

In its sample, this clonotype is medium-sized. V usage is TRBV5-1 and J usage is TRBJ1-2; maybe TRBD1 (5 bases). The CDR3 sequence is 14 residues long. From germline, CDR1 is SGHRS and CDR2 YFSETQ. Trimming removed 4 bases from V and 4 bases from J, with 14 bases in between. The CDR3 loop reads CASSTAQGVYGYTF. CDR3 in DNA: TGCGCCAGCAGCACCGCCCAGGGTGTCTATGGCTACACCTTC.

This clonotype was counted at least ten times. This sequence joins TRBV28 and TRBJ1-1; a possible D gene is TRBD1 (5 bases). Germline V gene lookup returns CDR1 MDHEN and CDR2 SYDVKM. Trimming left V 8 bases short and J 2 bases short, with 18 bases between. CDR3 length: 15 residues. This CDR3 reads CASLSEGTGNTEAFF. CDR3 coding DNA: TGTGCCAGCCTTTCAGAAGGGACGGGAAACACTGAAGCTTTCTTT.

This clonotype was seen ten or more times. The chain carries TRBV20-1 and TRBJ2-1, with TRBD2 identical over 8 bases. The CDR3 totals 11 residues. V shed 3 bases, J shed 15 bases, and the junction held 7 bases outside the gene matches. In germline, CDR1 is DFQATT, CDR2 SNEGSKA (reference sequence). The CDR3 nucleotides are TGCAGTGCTAGTTTTCGCGGGAGGTGGTTCTTC. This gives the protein CSASFRGRWFF.

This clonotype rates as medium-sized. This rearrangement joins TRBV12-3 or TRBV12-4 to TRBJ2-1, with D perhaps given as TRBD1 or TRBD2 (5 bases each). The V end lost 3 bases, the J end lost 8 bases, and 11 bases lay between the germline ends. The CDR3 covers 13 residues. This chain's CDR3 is CASSFVGVHEQFF. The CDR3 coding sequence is TGTGCCAGCAGTTTTGTGGGGGTGCATGAGCAGTTCTTC.

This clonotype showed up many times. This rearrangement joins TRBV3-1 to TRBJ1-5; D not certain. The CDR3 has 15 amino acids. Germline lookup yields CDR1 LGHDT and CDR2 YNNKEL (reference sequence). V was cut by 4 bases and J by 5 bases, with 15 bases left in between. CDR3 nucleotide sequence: TGTGCCAGCAGCCTAGGGAGAGGGCTAGATCAGCCCCAGCATTTT. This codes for CASSLGRGLDQPQHF.

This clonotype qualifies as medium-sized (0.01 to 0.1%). CDR3 sequence: CASSSDQRDYGYTF. In DNA, the CDR3 is TGTGCCAGCAGCTCGGATCAAAGAGACTATGGCTACACCTTC. The V gene is TRBV9, the J gene TRBJ1-2; no reliable D call. The CDR3 is 14 residues long. V gave up 4 bases and J gave up 3 bases, with 13 bases separating them. Germline-derived CDR1 and CDR2 are SGDLS and YYNGEE.

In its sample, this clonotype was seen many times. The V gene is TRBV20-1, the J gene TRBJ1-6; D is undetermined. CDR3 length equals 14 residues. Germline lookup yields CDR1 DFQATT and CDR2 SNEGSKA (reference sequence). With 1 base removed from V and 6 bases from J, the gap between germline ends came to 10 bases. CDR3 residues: CSARASDPNSPLHF. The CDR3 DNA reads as TGCAGTGCTAGAGCGTCCGATCCTAATTCACCCCTCCACTTT.

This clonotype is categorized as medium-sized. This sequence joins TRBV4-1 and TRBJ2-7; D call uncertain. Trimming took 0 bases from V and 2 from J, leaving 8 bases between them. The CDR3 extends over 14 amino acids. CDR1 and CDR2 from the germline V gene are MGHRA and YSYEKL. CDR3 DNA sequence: TGCGCCAGCAGCCAAGAACCAGGTGCCTACGAGCAGTACGTC. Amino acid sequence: CASSQEPGAYEQYV.

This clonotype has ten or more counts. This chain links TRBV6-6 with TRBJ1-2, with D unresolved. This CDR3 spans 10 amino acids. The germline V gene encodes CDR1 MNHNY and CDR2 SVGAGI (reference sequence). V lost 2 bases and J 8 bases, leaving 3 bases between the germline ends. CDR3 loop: CASSYRGYTF. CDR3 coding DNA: TGTGCCAGCAGTTACCGGGGCTACACCTTC.

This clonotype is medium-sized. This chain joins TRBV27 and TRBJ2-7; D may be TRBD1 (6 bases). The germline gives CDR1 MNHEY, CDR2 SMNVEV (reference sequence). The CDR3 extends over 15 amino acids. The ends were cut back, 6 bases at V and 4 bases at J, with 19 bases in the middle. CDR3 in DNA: TGTGCCAGCAGCCCCACAGGGAGCGCCAAATACGAGCAGTACGTC. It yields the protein CASSPTGSAKYEQYV.

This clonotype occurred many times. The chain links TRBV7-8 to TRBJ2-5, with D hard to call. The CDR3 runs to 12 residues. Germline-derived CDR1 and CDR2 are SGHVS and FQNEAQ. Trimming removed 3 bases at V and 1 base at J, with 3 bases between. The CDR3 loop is CASSFLQETQYF. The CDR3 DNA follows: TGTGCCAGCAGCTTCCTCCAAGAGACCCAGTACTTC.

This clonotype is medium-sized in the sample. Here the CDR3 DNA reads TGCAGTGCCCCCATGACACCGGGACAGTTGTCCGGGGAGGCCGGTGCACTGTTTTTT. Protein product: CSAPMTPGQLSGEAGALFF. The rearrangement joins TRBV20-1 to TRBJ1-4; 7 nucleotides agree with TRBD1. The CDR3 covers 19 residues. With V trimmed by 6 bases and J by 13 bases, 32 bases remained unmatched. Per the germline V gene, CDR1 is DFQATT and CDR2 is SNEGSKA (reference sequence).

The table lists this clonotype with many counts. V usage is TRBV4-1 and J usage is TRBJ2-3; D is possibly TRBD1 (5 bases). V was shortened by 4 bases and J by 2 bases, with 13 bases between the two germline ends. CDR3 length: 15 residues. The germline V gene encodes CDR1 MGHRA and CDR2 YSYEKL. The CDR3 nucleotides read TGCGCCAGCAGCCCTTCAGGGTGGACCACAGATACGCAGTATTTT. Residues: CASSPSGWTTDTQYF.

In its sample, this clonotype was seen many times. CDR3 in DNA: TGCAGTGCTAGGGGTCCCGGGGAGACCCAGTACTTC. It translates to CSARGPGETQYF. The V and J genes are TRBV20-1 and TRBJ2-5; unclear D gene. Per the germline V gene, CDR1 is DFQATT and CDR2 is SNEGSKA (reference sequence). Between the trimmed V and J ends, which lost 3 bases and 5 bases, there was a span of 10 bases. The CDR3 covers 12 residues.

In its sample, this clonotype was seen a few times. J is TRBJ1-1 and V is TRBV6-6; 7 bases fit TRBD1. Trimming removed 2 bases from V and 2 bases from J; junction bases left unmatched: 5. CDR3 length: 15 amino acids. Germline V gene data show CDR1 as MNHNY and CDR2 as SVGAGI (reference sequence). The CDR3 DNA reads TGTGCCAGCAGTTACCTGGGACAGACAAACACTGAAGCTTTCTTT. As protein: CASSYLGQTNTEAFF.

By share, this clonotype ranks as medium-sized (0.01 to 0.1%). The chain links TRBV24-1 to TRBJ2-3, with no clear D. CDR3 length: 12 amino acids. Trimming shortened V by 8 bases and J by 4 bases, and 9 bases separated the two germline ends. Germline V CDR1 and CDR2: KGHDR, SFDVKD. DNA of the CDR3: TGTGCCACCAACAGCCCTTCAGATACGCAGTATTTT. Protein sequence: CATNSPSDTQYF.

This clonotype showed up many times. In DNA form, the CDR3 reads TGTGCCAGCAGCCCGGCAGAAGACACCATATATTTT. Translated: CASSPAEDTIYF. The V gene is TRBV7-6, the J gene TRBJ1-3; the D is unclear. The CDR3 consists of 12 residues. The V gene lost 5 bases and the J gene lost 8 bases, with 10 bases spanning the gap. CDR1 is SGHVS and CDR2 is FNYEAQ in the germline V gene.

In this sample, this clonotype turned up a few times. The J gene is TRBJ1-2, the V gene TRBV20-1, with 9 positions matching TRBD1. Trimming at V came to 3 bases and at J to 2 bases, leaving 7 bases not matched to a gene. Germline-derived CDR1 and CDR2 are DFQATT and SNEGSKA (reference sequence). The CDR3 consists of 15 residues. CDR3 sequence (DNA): TGCAGTGCTAGCGGACAGGGGACAACGAACTATGGCTACACCTTC. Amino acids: CSASGQGTTNYGYTF.

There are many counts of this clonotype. The CDR3 region has the DNA TGCGCCAGCAGCTTATCTCTTCGCACAGATACGCAGTATTTT. Translated, it gives CASSLSLRTDTQYF. The chain is built from TRBV5-1 and TRBJ2-3, with D unclear. Trimming took 2 bases from V and 1 from J, leaving 8 bases between them. Germline V gene lookup returns CDR1 SGHRS and CDR2 YFSETQ. The CDR3 runs 14 residues.

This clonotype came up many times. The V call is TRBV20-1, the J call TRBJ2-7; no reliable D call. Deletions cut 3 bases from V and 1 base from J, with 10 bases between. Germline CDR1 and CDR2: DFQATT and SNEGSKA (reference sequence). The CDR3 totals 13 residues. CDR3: CSARIRNSYEQYF. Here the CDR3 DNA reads TGCAGTGCTAGGATCCGGAATTCCTACGAGCAGTACTTC.

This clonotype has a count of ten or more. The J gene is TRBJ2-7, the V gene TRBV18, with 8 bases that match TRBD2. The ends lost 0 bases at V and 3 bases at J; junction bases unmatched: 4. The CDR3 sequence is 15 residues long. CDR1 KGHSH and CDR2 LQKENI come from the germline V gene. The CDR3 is CASSPPSSGFYEQYF. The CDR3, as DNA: TGTGCCAGCTCACCACCCTCTAGCGGGTTCTACGAGCAGTACTTC. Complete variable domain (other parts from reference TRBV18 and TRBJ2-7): NAGVMQNPRHLVRRRGQEARLRCSPMKGHSHVYWYRQLPEEGLKFMVYLQKENIIDESGMPKERFSAEFPKEGPSILRIQQVVRGDSAAYFCASSPPSSGFYEQYFGPGTRLTVT.